These 13 T cell receptor beta chains share one sample of origin, sequenced in a study of T cell repertoires in cytomegalovirus infection. TCRdb reanalysed the reads using MiXCR and keeps one entry per CDR3 protein. The sample has around 750,000 distinct CDR3 sequences, 32% seen once. These receptors' antigens are unknown. The sequencing used cultured CD8+ T cells from PBMCs, collected from culture after CMV antigen stimulation. The receptors shown here come from a human donor in good health (CMV status not recorded). Some clones in this sample may be carry-over from other donors' samples.

The CDR3 loop is CASSQVRQGDGYTF. DNA of the CDR3: TGCGCCAGCAGCCAAGTGAGGCAGGGGGATGGCTACACCTTC. The chain combines TRBV4-1 with TRBJ1-2, with 7 bases aligning to TRBD1. Germline V gene lookup returns CDR1 MGHRA and CDR2 YSYEKL. V trimming: 1 base; J trimming: 6 bases; junction bases outside the gene matches: 5. CDR3 size: 14 residues.

This clonotype showed up just once. The chain employs TRBV20-1 and TRBJ1-6; unclear D gene. V lost 5 bases and J 3 bases, leaving 17 bases between the germline ends. Germline V gene lookup returns CDR1 DFQATT and CDR2 SNEGSKA (reference sequence). The CDR3 sequence is 16 residues long. DNA for the CDR3: TGCAGTGCTCCCTATCGGGGTCTGGACTATAATTCACCCCTCCACTTT. It is translated as CSAPYRGLDYNSPLHF.

The genes are TRBV6-6 and TRBJ1-1; the D is unclear. Trimming pared 0 bases from V and 4 bases from J, leaving 9 bases between. In germline, CDR1 is MNHNY, CDR2 SVGAGI (reference sequence). The length of the CDR3 is 14 residues. In DNA form, the CDR3 reads TGTGCCAGCAGTTACTCAGTGGTGGGCACTGAAGCTTTCTTT. It codes for CASSYSVVGTEAFF.

This clonotype has a single count. The rearrangement uses TRBV19 and TRBJ1-1, with D unresolved. Trimming removed 7 bases at V and 4 bases at J, with 10 bases between. The germline CDR1 and CDR2 sequences are LNHDA and SQIVND (reference sequence). The CDR3 is made up of 12 amino acids. CDR3 residues: CASTTTGTEAFF. The CDR3 DNA reads TGTGCCAGTACTACTACCGGCACTGAAGCTTTCTTT. The full variable domain, completed using reference TRBV19 and TRBJ1-1, is DGGITQSPKYLFRKEGQNVTLSCEQNLNHDAMYWYRQDPGQGLRLIYYSQIVNDFQKGDIAEGYSVSREKKESFPLTVTSAQKNPTAFYLCASTTTGTEAFFGQGTRLTVV.

At least ten counts were recorded for this clonotype. V usage is TRBV7-2 and J usage is TRBJ1-5; D is ambiguous. The germline V gene encodes CDR1 SGHTA and CDR2 FQGNSA. The CDR3 covers 14 residues. V was pared by 3 bases and J by 1 base, with 7 bases between. The CDR3 bases are TGTGCCAGCAGCTTTGACCTAAGCAATCAGCCCCAGCATTTT. Translation: CASSFDLSNQPQHF.

V and J are TRBV7-9 and TRBJ2-5; 9 bases fit TRBD2. V was pared by 4 bases and J by 6 bases, with 15 bases of the junction left unmatched. The CDR3 is 17 residues long. The germline gives CDR1 SEHNR, CDR2 FQNEAQ (reference sequence). CDR3 sequence (DNA): TGTGCCAGCAGCTCCCAGCGTCCGGTAGCGGGGGTAAAGACCCAGTACTTC. As protein: CASSSQRPVAGVKTQYF.

The CDR3 reads CASRGGRNTEAFF. CDR3 sequence (DNA): TGTGCCAGCAGGGGAGGTCGAAACACTGAAGCTTTCTTT. The gene calls are TRBV27 and TRBJ1-1; D is undetermined. CDR3 size: 13 residues. Germline V CDR1 and CDR2: MNHEY, SMNVEV (reference sequence). V shed 6 bases and J shed 2 bases, with 10 bases lying between them.

V and J are TRBV5-4 and TRBJ1-4, with TRBD1 identical over 9 bases. CDR3 length: 15 amino acids. Germline trimming cut 6 bases from V and 8 bases from J; bases unmatched to any gene: 11. In germline, CDR1 is SGHNT, CDR2 YYREEE (reference sequence). The CDR3 sequence: CASTPLPGTGEKLFF. CDR3 nucleotides: TGTGCCAGCACCCCCCTCCCCGGGACAGGGGAAAAACTGTTTTTT.

This clonotype has a single count. The chain has TRBV20-1 and TRBJ2-3; 14 nucleotides line up with TRBD2. V was clipped by 3 bases and J by 0 bases; unmatched bases: 20. The CDR3 has 22 amino acids. Germline CDR1 DFQATT, CDR2 SNEGSKA (reference sequence). Here the CDR3 DNA reads TGCAGTGCTAGGGAAGGACTAGCGGGGGGTCTCTTCCCATTCCATAGCACAGATACGCAGTATTTT. It codes for CSAREGLAGGLFPFHSTDTQYF.

There are many counts of this clonotype. The rearrangement joins TRBV12-3 or TRBV12-4 to TRBJ1-1; the D gene is possibly TRBD1 (6 bases). The ends were cut back, 5 bases at V and 8 bases at J, with 12 bases in the middle. This CDR3 region has 12 residues. CDR3: CASSRQAWEAFF. The CDR3 DNA reads TGTGCCAGCAGTAGACAGGCTTGGGAAGCTTTCTTT.

This clonotype was detected ten times or more. The chain couples TRBV6-1 to TRBJ1-2; D unresolved. The V gene's germline CDR1 is MNHNS and CDR2 SASEGT. The CDR3 is made up of 15 amino acids. Trimming removed 5 bases from V and 4 bases from J, with 17 bases in between. CDR3 protein: CASSLFVGQLYGYTF. As DNA, the CDR3 is TGTGCCAGCAGTTTGTTTGTAGGGCAGCTCTATGGCTACACCTTC.

The genes are TRBV19 and TRBJ2-1; a possible D gene is TRBD2 (6 bases). Per the germline V gene, CDR1 is LNHDA and CDR2 is SQIVND (reference sequence). This CDR3 region has 17 residues. V lost 5 bases, J lost 12 bases, and 29 bases lay in between. The CDR3 nucleotides are TGTGCCAGTAGTGGTGGTCAGGGAGCGTCGGGAGCTACAGGGCAGTTCTTC. This translates into CASSGGQGASGATGQFF.

This chain connects TRBV6-8 to TRBJ2-3; tentatively, D is TRBD2 (6 bases). Per germline, CDR1 MNHGY and CDR2 SAAAGT. The CDR3 totals 16 residues. V shed 6 bases and J shed 2 bases, with 18 bases lying between them. The CDR3 DNA is TGTGCCAGCAGCTGGGTGGGGGGTGACACCACAGATACGCAGTATTTT. Protein sequence: CASSWVGGDTTDTQYF.